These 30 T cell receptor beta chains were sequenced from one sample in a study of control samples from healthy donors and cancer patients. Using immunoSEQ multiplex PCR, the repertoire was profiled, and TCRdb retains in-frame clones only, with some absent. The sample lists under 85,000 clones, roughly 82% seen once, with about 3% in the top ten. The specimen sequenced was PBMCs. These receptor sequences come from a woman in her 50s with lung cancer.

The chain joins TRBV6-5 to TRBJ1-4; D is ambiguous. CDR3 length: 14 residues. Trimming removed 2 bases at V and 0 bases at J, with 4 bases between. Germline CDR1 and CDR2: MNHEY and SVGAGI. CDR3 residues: CASSYDTTNEKLFF. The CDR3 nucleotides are TGTGCCAGCAGTTACGATACAACTAATGAAAAACTGTTTTTT.

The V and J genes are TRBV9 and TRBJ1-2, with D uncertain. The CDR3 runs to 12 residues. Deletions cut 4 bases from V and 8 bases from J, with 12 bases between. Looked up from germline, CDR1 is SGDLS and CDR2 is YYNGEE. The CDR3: CASSRLGGGYTF. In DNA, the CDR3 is TGTGCCAGCAGCCGCCTGGGAGGCGGCTACACCTTC.

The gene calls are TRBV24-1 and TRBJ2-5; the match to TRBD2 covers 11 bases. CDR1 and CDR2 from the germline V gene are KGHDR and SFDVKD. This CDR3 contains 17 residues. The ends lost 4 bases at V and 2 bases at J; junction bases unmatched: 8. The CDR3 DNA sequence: TGTGCCACCAGTGAGTCAACTAGCGGGGGAATACAAGAGACCCAGTACTTC. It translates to CATSESTSGGIQETQYF.

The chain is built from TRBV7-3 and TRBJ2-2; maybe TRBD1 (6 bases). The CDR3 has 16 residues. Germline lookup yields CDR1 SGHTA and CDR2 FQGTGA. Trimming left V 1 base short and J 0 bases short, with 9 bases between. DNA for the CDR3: TGTGCCAGCAGCTTAATGGACAGCGCGAACACCGGGGAGCTGTTTTTT. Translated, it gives CASSLMDSANTGELFF.

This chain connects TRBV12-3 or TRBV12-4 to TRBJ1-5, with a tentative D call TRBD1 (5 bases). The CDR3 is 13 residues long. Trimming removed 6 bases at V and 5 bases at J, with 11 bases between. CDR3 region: CASRRGTHQPQHF. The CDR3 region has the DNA TGTGCCAGCAGGAGGGGAACGCATCAGCCCCAGCATTTT.

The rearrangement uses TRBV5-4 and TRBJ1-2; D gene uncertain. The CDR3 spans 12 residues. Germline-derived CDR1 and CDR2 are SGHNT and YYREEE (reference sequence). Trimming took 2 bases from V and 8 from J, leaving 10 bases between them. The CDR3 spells CASSFDRGGYTF. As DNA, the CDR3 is TGTGCCAGCAGCTTCGACCGAGGAGGCTACACCTTC. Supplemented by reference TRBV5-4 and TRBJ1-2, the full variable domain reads ETGVTQSPTHLIKTRGQQVTLRCSSQSGHNTVSWYQQALGQGPQFIFQYYREEENGRGNFPPRFSGLQFPNYSSELNVNALELDDSALYLCASSFDRGGYTFGSGTRLTVV.

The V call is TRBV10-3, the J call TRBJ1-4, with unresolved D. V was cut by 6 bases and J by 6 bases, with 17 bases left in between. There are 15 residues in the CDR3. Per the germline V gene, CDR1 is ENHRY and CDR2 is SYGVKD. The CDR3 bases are TGTGCCATCAGCGAGAGAGGGCCGCGGGATGAAAAACTGTTTTTT. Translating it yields CAISERGPRDEKLFF.

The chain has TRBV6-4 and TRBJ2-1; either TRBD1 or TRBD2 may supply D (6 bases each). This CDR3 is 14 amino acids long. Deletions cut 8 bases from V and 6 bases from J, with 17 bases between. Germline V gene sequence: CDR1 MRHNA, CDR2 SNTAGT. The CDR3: CASGKEGDRNEQFF. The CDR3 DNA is TGTGCCAGCGGTAAGGAGGGGGATCGCAATGAGCAGTTCTTC.

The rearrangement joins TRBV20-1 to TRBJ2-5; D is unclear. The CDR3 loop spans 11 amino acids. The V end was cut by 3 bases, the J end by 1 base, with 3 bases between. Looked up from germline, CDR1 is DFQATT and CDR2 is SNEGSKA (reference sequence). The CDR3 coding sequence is TGCAGTGCTAGTGCCCAAGAGACCCAGTACTTC. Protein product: CSASAQETQYF.

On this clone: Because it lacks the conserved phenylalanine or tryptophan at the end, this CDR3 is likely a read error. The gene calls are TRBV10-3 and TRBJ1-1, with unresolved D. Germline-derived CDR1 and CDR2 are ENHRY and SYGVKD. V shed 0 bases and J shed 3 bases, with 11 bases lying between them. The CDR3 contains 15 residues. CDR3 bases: TGTGCCATCAGTGAGTCGTTTATAACAGACACTGAAGCTTTCCTT. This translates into CAISESFITDTEAFL.

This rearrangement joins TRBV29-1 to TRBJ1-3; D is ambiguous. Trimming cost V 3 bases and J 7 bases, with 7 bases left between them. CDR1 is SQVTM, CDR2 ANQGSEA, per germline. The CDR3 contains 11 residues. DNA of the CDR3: TGCAGCGTTGATCATTACAACACCATATATTTT. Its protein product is CSVDHYNTIYF.

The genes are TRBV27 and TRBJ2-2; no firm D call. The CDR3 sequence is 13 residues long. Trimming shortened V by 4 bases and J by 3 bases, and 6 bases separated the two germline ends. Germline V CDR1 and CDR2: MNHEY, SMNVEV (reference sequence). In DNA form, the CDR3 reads TGTGCCAGCAGTTGGGGATACACCGGGGAGCTGTTTTTT. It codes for CASSWGYTGELFF.

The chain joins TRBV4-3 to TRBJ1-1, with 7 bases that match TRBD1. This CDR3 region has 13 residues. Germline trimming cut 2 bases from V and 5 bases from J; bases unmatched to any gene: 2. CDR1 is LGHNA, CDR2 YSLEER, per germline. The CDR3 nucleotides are TGCGCCAGCAGCCAAACAGGGGAAACTGAAGCTTTCTTT. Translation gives CASSQTGETEAFF.

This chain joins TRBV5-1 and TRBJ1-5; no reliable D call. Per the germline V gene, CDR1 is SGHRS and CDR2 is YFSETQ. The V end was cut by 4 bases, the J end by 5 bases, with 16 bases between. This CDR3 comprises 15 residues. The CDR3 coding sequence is TGCGCCAGCAGCCCTGGGCCCGGTGACTATCAGCCCCAGCATTTT. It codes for CASSPGPGDYQPQHF.

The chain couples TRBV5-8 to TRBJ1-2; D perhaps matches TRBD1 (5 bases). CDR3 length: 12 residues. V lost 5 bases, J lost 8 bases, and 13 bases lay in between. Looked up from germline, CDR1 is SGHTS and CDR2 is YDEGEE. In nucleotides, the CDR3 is TGTGCCAGCAGGGGGACGTCGCGGGGCTACACCTTC. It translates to CASRGTSRGYTF.

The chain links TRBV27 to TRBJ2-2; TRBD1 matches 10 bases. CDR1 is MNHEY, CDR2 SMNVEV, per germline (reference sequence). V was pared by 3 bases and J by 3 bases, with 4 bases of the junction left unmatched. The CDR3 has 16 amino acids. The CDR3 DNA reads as TGTGCCAGCAGTTTTGACAGGGGGCGCGACACCGGGGAGCTGTTTTTT. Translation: CASSFDRGRDTGELFF.

CDR3: CASSLNPSRPQGYTF. The DNA for the CDR3 is TGTGCCAGCAGCTTAAACCCCTCGCGACCCCAGGGCTACACCTTC. V usage is TRBV7-3 and J usage is TRBJ1-2; D gene ambiguous. Trimming took 1 base from V and 8 from J, leaving 17 bases between them. Germline values: CDR1 SGHTA, CDR2 FQGTGA. The CDR3 has 15 residues.

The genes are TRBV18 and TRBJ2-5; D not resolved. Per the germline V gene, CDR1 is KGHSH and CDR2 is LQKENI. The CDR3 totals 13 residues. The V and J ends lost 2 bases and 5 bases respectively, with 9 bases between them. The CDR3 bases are TGTGCCAGCTCACCAACCTTAACGGAGACCCAGTACTTC. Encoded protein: CASSPTLTETQYF.

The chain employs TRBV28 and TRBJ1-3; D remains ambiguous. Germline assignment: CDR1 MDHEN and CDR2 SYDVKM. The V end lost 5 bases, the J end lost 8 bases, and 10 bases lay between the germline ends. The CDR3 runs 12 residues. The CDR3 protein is CASSQTVYTIYF. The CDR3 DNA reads TGTGCCAGCAGTCAGACTGTATACACCATATATTTT. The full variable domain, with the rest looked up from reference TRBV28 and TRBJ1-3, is DVKVTQSSRYLVKRTGEKVFLECVQDMDHENMFWYRQDPGLGLRLIYFSYDVKMKEKGDIPEGYSVSREKKERFSLILESASTNQTSMYLCASSQTVYTIYFGEGSWLTVV.

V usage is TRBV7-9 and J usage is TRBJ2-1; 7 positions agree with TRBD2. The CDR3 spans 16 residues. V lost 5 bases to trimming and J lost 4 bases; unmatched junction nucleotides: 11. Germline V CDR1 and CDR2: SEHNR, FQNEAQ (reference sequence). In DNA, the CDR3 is TGTGCCAGCAGCCCAGAGACTAGCAGACTTTACAATGAGCAGTTCTTC. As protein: CASSPETSRLYNEQFF.

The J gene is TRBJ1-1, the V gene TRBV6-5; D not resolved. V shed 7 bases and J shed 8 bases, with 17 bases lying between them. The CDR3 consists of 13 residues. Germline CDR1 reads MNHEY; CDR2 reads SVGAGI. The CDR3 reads CASTTLQSGEAFF. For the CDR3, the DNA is TGTGCCAGCACTACCCTCCAGTCAGGAGAAGCTTTCTTT.

The CDR3 here is CASTFSGNNEKLFF. The CDR3 DNA reads as TGTGCCAGCACCTTCAGCGGAAATAATGAAAAACTGTTTTTT. V and J are TRBV7-9 and TRBJ1-4, with unresolved D. Germline V CDR1 and CDR2: SEHNR, FQNEAQ (reference sequence). V was pared by 7 bases and J by 4 bases, with 13 bases between. The CDR3 length is 14 residues.

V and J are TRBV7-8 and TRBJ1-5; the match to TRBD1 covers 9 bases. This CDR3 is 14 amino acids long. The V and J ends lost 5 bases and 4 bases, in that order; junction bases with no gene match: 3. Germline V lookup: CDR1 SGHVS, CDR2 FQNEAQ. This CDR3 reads CASSEGTGNQPQHF. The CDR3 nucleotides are TGTGCCAGCAGCGAAGGGACAGGGAATCAGCCCCAGCATTTT.

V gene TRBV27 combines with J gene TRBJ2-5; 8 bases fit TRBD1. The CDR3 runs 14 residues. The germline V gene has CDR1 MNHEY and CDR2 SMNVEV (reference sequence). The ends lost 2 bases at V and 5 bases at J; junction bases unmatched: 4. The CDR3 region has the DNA TGTGCCAGCAGTTTAGGGACAGGAGGTGAGACCCAGTACTTC. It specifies CASSLGTGGETQYF.

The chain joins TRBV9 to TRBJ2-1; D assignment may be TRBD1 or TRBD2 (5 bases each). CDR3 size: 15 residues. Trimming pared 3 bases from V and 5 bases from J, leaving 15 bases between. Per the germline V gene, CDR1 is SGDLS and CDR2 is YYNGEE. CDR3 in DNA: TGTGCCAGCAGCGCTCGGACGAGGGGAGACAATGAGCAGTTCTTC. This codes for CASSARTRGDNEQFF.

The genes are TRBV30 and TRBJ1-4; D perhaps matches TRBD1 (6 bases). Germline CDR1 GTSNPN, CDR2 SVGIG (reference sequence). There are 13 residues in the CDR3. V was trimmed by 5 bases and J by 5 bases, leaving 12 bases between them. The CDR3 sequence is CAWSTGNNEKLFF. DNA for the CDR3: TGTGCCTGGTCGACAGGAAACAATGAAAAACTGTTTTTT.

CDR3 nucleotides: TGTGCCAGCAGCTTGGTTAGGCAGGGGCCCTATTTAGCTTTCTTT. This translates into CASSLVRQGPYLAFF. The chain combines TRBV5-6 with TRBJ1-1, with a tentative D call TRBD1 (6 bases). Trimming shortened V by 0 bases and J by 10 bases, and 19 bases separated the two germline ends. CDR3 size: 15 residues. In germline, CDR1 is SGHDT, CDR2 YYEEEE.

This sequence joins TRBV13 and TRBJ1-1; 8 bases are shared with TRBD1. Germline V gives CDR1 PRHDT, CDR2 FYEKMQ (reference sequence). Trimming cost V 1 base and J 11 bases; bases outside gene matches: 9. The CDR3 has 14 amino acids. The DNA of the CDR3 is TGTGCCAGCAGCTTAGAGGGACAGGAGGTTGAGGCTTTCTTT. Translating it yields CASSLEGQEVEAFF.

The DNA for the CDR3 is TGTGCCAGTAGTATAGACCCAGGGACCCAGTACTTC. Its protein product is CASSIDPGTQYF. The J gene is TRBJ2-5, the V gene TRBV19; D is unresolved. Trimming left V 0 bases short and J 7 bases short, with 6 bases between. This CDR3 has 12 residues. Germline-derived CDR1 and CDR2 are LNHDA and SQIVND (reference sequence).

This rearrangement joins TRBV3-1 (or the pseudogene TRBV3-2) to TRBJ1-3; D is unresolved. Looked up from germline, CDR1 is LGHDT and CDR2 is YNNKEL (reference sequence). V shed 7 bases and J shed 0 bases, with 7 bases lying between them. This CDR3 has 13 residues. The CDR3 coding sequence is TGTGCCAGCATGGTAGCCTCTGGAAACACCATATATTTT. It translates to CASMVASGNTIYF.